A selection of T cell receptor beta chains follows, all from one sample in a study of Ad26.COV2.S vaccination and SARS-CoV-2 variants. The method was immunoSEQ multiplex PCR; TCRdb's version includes in-frame clones alone and lacks a portion of them. The table has 510,000 or so clones, approximately 88% seen once. Material: peripheral blood, obtained in a trial of Ad26.COV2.S vaccine versus placebo. Every receptor here comes from a person aged 18 to 65 who received the Ad26.COV2.S COVID-19 vaccine or a placebo. The CDR3 runs from the conserved cysteine through the conserved F or W. The D gene is left open where the match is weak. Only some rows state a clone size, as once, few, many or a class for expanded clones.

length: 15
J: TRBJ2-7
V: TRBV7-8
size: NA
D: TRBD2
DNA: TGTGCCAGCAGCCCAACTAGCGGCCTAGGCTACGAGCAGTACTTC
CDR3: CASSPTSGLGYEQYF

length: 14
J: TRBJ2-7
V: TRBV9
size: NA
D: NA
DNA: TGTGCCAGCAGCCCCCGTTGGACAGTCTGCGAGCAGTACTTC
CDR3: CASSPRWTVCEQYF

length: 16
J: TRBJ2-3
V: TRBV4-2
size: NA
D: TRBD1
DNA: TGTGCCAGCAGCCGAACCCCGGGACAGCACACAGATACGCAGTATTTT
CDR3: CASSRTPGQHTDTQYF

length: 15
J: TRBJ1-6
V: TRBV4-3
size: NA
D: NA
DNA: TGCGCCAGCAGCCTAGACGGACAGTATAATTCACCCCTCCACTTT
CDR3: CASSLDGQYNSPLHF

length: 18
J: TRBJ2-1
V: TRBV7-9
size: many
D: TRBD2
DNA: TGTGCCAGCAGCTCCGTAGGGACTAGCGGGGGATCCTACAATGAGCAGTTCTTC
CDR3: CASSSVGTSGGSYNEQFF

length: 16
J: TRBJ2-6
V: TRBV27
size: NA
D: NA
DNA: TGTGCCAGCAGTCGAGGACAGATTTCTGGGGCCAACGTCCTGACTTTC
CDR3: CASSRGQISGANVLTF

length: 15
J: TRBJ2-7
V: TRBV29-1
size: NA
D: TRBD1
DNA: TGCAGCGTTGAAGGGAGTAAGGGACAGCCCTACGAGCAGTACTTC
CDR3: CSVEGSKGQPYEQYF

length: 14
J: TRBJ1-2
V: TRBV5-1
size: NA
D: NA
DNA: TGCGCCAGCAGCTTGGCCGGCCAGGGTAACGGCTACACCTTC
CDR3: CASSLAGQGNGYTF

length: 15
J: TRBJ2-1
V: TRBV7-2
size: NA
D: TRBD2
DNA: TGTGCCAGCAGCTTAGAGCTTAGGACTAGCTATGAGCAGTTCTTC
CDR3: CASSLELRTSYEQFF

length: 18
J: TRBJ2-6
V: TRBV2
size: NA
D: TRBD1
DNA: TGTGCCAGCAGCGCCCCGGGACAGCGGTTCTCTGGGGCCAACGTCCTGACTTTC
CDR3: CASSAPGQRFSGANVLTF

length: 13
J: TRBJ1-2
V: TRBV5-6
size: NA
D: NA
DNA: TGTGCCAGCACCCCCGACAGGAACTATGGCTACACCTTC
CDR3: CASTPDRNYGYTF

length: 15
J: TRBJ1-6
V: TRBV28
size: NA
D: NA
DNA: TGTGCCAGCAGTCCCCGGGCAGGTTGGGTTTCACCCCTCCACTTT
CDR3: CASSPRAGWVSPLHF

length: 15
J: TRBJ1-2
V: TRBV30
size: NA
D: TRBD1
DNA: TGTGCCTGGAGTGTACCCAGGGGGGGTAACTATGGCTACACCTTC
CDR3: CAWSVPRGGNYGYTF

length: 13
J: TRBJ2-3
V: TRBV4-3
size: NA
D: TRBD2
DNA: TGCGCCAGTCGCGGGGGAAGCACAGATACGCAGTATTTT
CDR3: CASRGGSTDTQYF

length: 14
J: TRBJ1-1
V: TRBV2
size: NA
D: TRBD1
DNA: TGTGCCAGCAGTGAATGGGCAGGGGGCTCTGAAGCTTTCTTT
CDR3: CASSEWAGGSEAFF

length: 13
J: TRBJ2-4
V: TRBV6-1
size: NA
D: NA
DNA: TGTGCCAGCAGTGATGTCGGGGGGCGCATTCAGTACTTC
CDR3: CASSDVGGRIQYF